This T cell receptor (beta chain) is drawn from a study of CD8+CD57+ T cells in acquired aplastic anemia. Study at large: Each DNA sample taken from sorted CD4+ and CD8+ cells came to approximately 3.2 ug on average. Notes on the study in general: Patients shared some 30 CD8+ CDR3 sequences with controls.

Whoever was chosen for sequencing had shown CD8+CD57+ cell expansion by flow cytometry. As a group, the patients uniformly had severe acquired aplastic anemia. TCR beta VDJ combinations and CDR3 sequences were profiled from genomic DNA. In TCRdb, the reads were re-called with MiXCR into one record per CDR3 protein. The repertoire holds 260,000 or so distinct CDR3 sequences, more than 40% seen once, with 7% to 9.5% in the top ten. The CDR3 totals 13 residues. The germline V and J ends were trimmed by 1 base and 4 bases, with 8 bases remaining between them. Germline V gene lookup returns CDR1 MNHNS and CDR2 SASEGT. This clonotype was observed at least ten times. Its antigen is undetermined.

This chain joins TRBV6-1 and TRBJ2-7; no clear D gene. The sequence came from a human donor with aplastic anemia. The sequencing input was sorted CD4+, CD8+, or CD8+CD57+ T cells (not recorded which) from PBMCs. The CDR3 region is CASSEEAQYEQYF. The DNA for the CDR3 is TGTGCCAGCAGTGAAGAGGCTCAGTACGAGCAGTACTTC.